This entry lists 7 T cell receptor beta chains sequenced from one sample in a study of monozygotic twins with inflammatory bowel disease. TCRdb re-called the 5' RACE reads and catalogs CDR3 proteins one per entry, DNA excluded. The listing records about 350,000 distinct CDR3 sequences. The sample comprised blood. These receptors originate from a human donor with ulcerative colitis or Crohn's disease, or a healthy co-twin of an affected twin (not recorded which).

The chain carries TRBV15 and TRBJ2-2; absent DNA, TCRdb's TRBD1 call cannot be checked. The CDR3 extends over 13 amino acids. Germline CDR1 is LNHNV and CDR2 is YYDKDF (reference sequence). CDR3 residues: CATSRGATGELFF. The full variable domain, with the rest looked up from reference TRBV15 and TRBJ2-2, is DAMVIQNPRYQVTQFGKPVTLSCSQTLNHNVMYWYQQKSSQAPKLLFHYYDKDFNNEADTPDNFQSRRPNTSFCFLDIRSPGLGDTAMYLCATSRGATGELFFGEGSRLTVL.

This chain links TRBV6-2 or TRBV6-3 with TRBJ1-2; TCRdb names TRBD1, which stays unverified in the absence of DNA. CDR1 and CDR2 from the germline V gene are MNHEY and SVGEGT. The CDR3 runs 14 residues. The CDR3 sequence is CASSPHSGVYGYTF.

CDR3 sequence: CSARVRGNIYEQYF. The chain combines TRBV20-1 with TRBJ2-7; TCRdb returns TRBD1, unconfirmable since there is no DNA. Per germline, CDR1 DFQATT and CDR2 SNEGSKA (reference sequence). The CDR3 runs 14 residues.

The chain has TRBV20-1 and TRBJ1-4. The CDR3 loop spans 13 amino acids. CDR1 is DFQATT and CDR2 is SNEGSKA in the germline V gene (reference sequence). CDR3 in amino acids: CSAVHRAHEKLFF.

This sequence joins TRBV5-4 and TRBJ2-1. CDR1 and CDR2 (germline): SGHNT, YYREEE (reference sequence). CDR3 length: 16 amino acids. The CDR3 here is CASSSKTAVLHNEQFF.

The CDR3 sequence is CSVELGARGYTF. V gene TRBV29-1 combines with J gene TRBJ1-2; the D call of TRBD1 rests on TCRdb alone, since no DNA is present to check it. The germline V gene has CDR1 SQVTM and CDR2 ANQGSEA. The CDR3 extends over 12 amino acids.

The V call is TRBV12-3 or TRBV12-4, the J call TRBJ2-5; without DNA, the TCRdb call of TRBD1 cannot be checked. This CDR3 contains 13 residues. CDR3 loop: CASSSYREETQYF.